This TCR beta chain was identified during a study of blood T cell repertoires in COVID-19 (dated by TCRdb to between 2020 and 2021). About the full investigation: Collaborator samples came from the United States, Italy and Spain and covered acute and convalescent phases of COVID-19. The prospective study material was composed of cDNA or gDNA derived from T cells, B-cell-depleted T cells, or PBMCs. Deeply sampled blood TCRbeta repertoires from subjects exposed to, actively infected with, or recovered from COVID-19 were included in the dataset. The repertoires were released in a freely available public database meant as a resource for research on the immune response to SARS-CoV-2. The samples were drawn from the first 160 participants of the ongoing ImmuneRACE study and from 1,254 subjects provided by 6 global collaborators. The sample metadata nearly always contained a de-identified subject ID, COVID-19 status, age in years and sex. Where available, HLA class I and class II types were obtained from metadata supplied by the sample provider rather than from assay-based typing. Overall study results and their limits: Clinical and demographic metadata were provided uncurated, with the amount varying by source and participant.

Collaborating institutions collected whole blood in K2EDTA tubes following their own protocols. For TCRbeta analysis, collaborator samples were shipped as frozen whole blood, as isolated PBMCs, or as DNA extracted from either sample type. About this clone: Its target antigen remains unknown. The record has no base qualities; no much larger clone is one base away.

The CDR3 holds 12 amino acids from the cysteine to the phenylalanine. This entry keeps only the CDR3 DNA: 36 bases, framed from base 1. V is reduced by 5 bases and J by 8 bases, leaving a spacing of 12 bases between them. The germline V gene yields SNHLY for CDR1 and FYNNEI for CDR2. TCRbeta CDR3 regions were amplified from genomic DNA using the immunoSEQ Assay, a bias-controlled multiplex PCR. The study's own analysis went as follows. Within the assay, amplification of reference gene primers was used to estimate how many nucleated cells each sample contained. To quantify the absolute abundance of each unique TCRbeta CDR3 rearrangement, sequence reads were collapsed and filtered. For each sample, productive Simpson clonality was calculated by taking the square root of Simpson's diversity index across productive rearrangements. TCRdb took over this immuneACCESS table, retaining in-frame rearrangements with V and J assigned. Such tables are incomplete; in checked studies, under half of the missing clones stem from an unresolved V gene, and the remainder is unexplained. V, J and clone size derive from that table, while D and trimming were established from the DNA sequence. For this sample the table gives fewer than 70,000 clones, of which 85% to 90% were detected only once. The leading ten clones occupy almost 4% of the sample.

This sequence was found in a human donor in a cohort sampled during active COVID-19. The receptor chain draws on TRBV2 and TRBJ1-2, with no confidently assigned D gene. Sequenced: peripheral blood. The DNA sequence is given as TGTGCCAGCAGTTGGGGAGAGGGCGGCTACACCTTC. It translates as CASSWGEGGYTF.